The source of this T cell receptor (beta chain) is a study of shared clonotypes between healthy human individuals. The method was immunoSEQ multiplex PCR; TCRdb's version includes in-frame clones alone and lacks a portion of them. The data hold fewer than 800,000 clones, with around 90% observed a single time. CD45RO-negative cells were positively selected for CCR7, leaving out terminally differentiated effector memory CD45RA+ cells. The sequenced material came from naive CD8+ T cells sorted from blood. This sequence originates from a man younger than 45 in good health.

The CDR3 spells CASKEEDKAYEQYF. CDR3 coding DNA: TGTGCCAGCAAGGAAGAGGACAAGGCCTACGAGCAGTACTTC. V and J are TRBV6-1 and TRBJ2-7; possibly TRBD1 for D (5 bases). V lost 7 bases, J lost 2 bases, and 15 bases lay in between. Germline values: CDR1 MNHNS, CDR2 SASEGT. There are 14 residues in the CDR3.